This T cell receptor beta chain was profiled in a study of identical twins. General study points: Excess low generation probability was seen in twin-shared out-of-frame alpha sequences.

Template switching (which added a universal primer site) was used, and cDNA carried unique molecular identifiers. MiXCR, applied by TCRdb to the 5' RACE reads, yields one record per CDR3 protein. Here the sample spans more than 400,000 distinct CDR3 sequences, 13% to 15% being singletons. The CDR3 totals 16 residues. V lost 2 bases and J 2 bases, leaving 15 bases between the germline ends. Germline CDR1 and CDR2: SGHRS and YFSETQ. The donors were all healthy and Caucasian. Comments on this clonotype: Its antigen is unidentified.

These same data were also listed under a study on yellow fever vaccine responses in identical twins.

Source material: CD4+ T cells sorted from blood. The chain uses TRBV5-1 and TRBJ2-3, with D hard to call. The source is a woman between 18 and 29 years old in good health. The CDR3 DNA reads as TGCGCCAGCAGCTTAGACGGGTTCACTAACACAGATACGCAGTATTTT. Amino acids: CASSLDGFTNTDTQYF.